The subject of this entry is one T cell receptor beta chain. Its specificity is unknown. The data belong to a study of monozygotic twins with inflammatory bowel disease. Using the 5' RACE reads, TCRdb records one entry per CDR3 protein without DNA. The specimen's table records approximately 150,000 distinct CDR3 sequences. General study points: Patient-to-patient differences in immunosuppressive treatment may have added variability to the repertoires. TCRbeta diversity (inverse Simpson) was lower in IBD patients than in healthy co-twins.

The CDR3 is made up of 13 amino acids. Germline V gene lookup returns CDR1 GTSNPN and CDR2 SVGIG (reference sequence). The specimen was blood. This TCR came from a human donor with ulcerative colitis or Crohn's disease, or a healthy co-twin of an affected twin (not recorded which). The rearrangement joins TRBV30 to TRBJ2-3; the D call of TRBD1 rests on TCRdb alone, since no DNA is present to check it. The CDR3 is CAWAPGGTDTQYF.